This T cell receptor beta chain comes out of a study of blood T cell repertoires in COVID-19. CDR1 and CDR2 (germline): MDHEN, SYDVKM. V shed 3 bases, J shed 5 bases, and the junction held 1 base outside the gene matches. This CDR3 comprises 14 residues. Data came from immunoSEQ multiplex PCR; TCRdb stores just in-frame clones and leaves some out. This sample yields 150,000 to 200,000 clones, of which roughly three quarters are seen a single time; roughly a sixth belongs to the top ten. The J gene is TRBJ1-5, the V gene TRBV28; 10 bases are shared with TRBD1. This TCR came from a woman aged 45-65 years with acute COVID-19. The source material was PBMCs or T cells enriched from blood (not recorded which). The CDR3 is CASSLGQGYQPQHF. DNA for the CDR3: TGTGCCAGCAGTTTGGGACAGGGGTATCAGCCCCAGCATTTT.